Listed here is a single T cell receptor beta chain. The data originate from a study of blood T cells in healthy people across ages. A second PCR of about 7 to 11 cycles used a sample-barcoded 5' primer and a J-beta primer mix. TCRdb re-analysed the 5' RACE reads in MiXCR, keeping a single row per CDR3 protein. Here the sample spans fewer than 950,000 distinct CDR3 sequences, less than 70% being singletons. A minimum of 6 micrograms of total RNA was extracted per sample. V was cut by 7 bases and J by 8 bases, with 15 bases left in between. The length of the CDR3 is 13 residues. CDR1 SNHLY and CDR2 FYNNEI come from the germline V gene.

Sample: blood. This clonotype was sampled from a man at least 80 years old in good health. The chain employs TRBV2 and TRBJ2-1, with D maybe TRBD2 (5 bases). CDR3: CASTRDRNDEQFF. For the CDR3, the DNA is TGTGCCAGCACCCGGGATCGGAACGATGAGCAGTTCTTC.